This T cell receptor beta chain is drawn from a study of patients and donors after allogeneic stem cell transplantation. Each CDR3 protein gets one entry after TCRdb re-called the RT-PCR reads with MiXCR. This sample has around 82,000 distinct CDR3 sequences, with 5% found just once. This CDR3 has 14 amino acids. Trimming took 6 bases from V and 9 from J, leaving 15 bases between them. Germline CDR1 and CDR2: LGHDT and YNNKEL (reference sequence). This clonotype was seen ten or more times. This clonotype was obtained from a human donor who was either an allogeneic HSCT recipient or a stem cell or donor lymphocyte infusion donor (not recorded which). It is not recorded whose cells these are; they may come from a transplant donor. Material for sequencing was blood, either unsorted or a sorted T cell fraction (not recorded which). The V call is TRBV3-1, the J call TRBJ1-6, with a tentative D call TRBD1 (5 bases). Here the CDR3 DNA reads TGTGCCAGCAGAGAACCAGGGCGCGTTTCACCCCTCCACTTT. It translates to CASREPGRVSPLHF.